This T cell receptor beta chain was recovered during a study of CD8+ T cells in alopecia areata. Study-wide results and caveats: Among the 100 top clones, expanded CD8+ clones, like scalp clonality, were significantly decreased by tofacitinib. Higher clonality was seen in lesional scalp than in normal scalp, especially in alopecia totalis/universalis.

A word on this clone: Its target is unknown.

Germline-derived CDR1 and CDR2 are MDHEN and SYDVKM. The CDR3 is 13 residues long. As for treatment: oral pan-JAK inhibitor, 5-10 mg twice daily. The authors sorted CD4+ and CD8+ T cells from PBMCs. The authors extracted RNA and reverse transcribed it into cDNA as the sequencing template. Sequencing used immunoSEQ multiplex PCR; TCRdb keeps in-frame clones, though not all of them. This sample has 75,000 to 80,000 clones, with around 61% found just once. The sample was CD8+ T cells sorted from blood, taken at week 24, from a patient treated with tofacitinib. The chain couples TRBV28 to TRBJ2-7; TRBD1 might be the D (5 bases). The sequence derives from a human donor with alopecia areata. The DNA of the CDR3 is TGTGCGCTAGGGGTCAGAGAATTATACGAGCAGTACTTC. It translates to CALGVRELYEQYF.